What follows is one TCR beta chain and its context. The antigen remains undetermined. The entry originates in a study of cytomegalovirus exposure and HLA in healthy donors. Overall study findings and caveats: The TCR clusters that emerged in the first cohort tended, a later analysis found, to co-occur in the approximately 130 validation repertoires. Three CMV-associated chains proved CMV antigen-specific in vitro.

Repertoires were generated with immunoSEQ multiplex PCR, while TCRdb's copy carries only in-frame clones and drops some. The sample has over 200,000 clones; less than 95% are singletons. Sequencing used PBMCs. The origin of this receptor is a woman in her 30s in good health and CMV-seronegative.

CDR3 DNA sequence: TGTGCCAGCAGCACTTTTGGTGGCGGGGAGCTGTTTTTT. Amino acids: CASSTFGGGELFF. The V and J genes are TRBV5-6 and TRBJ2-2; D gene unclear. CDR1 is SGHDT, CDR2 YYEEEE, per germline. The CDR3 spans 13 residues. Trimming left V 4 bases short and J 7 bases short, with 11 bases between.